The present T cell receptor (beta chain) was sequenced within a study of identical twins. Germline CDR1 SNHLY, CDR2 FYNNEI. The ends were cut back, 6 bases at V and 3 bases at J, with 15 bases in the middle. The CDR3 loop spans 16 amino acids. TCRdb reprocessed the 5' RACE reads via MiXCR and lists one record per CDR3 protein. The sample has hundreds of thousands of distinct CDR3 sequences, 9% to 15% seen once. The sample was also reused in another study, on yellow fever vaccine responses in identical twins.

J is TRBJ1-6 and V is TRBV2, with no clear D. This TCR came from a woman younger than 35 in good health. The sample comprised CD8+ T cells sorted from blood. The CDR3 DNA reads TGTGCCAGCAGCGTCCGGGCCCCCTTCTATAATTCACCCCTCCACTTT. Its protein product is CASSVRAPFYNSPLHF.